These 5 T cell receptor beta chains came from one sample sequenced in a study of blood T cell repertoires in COVID-19. Profiled with immunoSEQ multiplex PCR; TCRdb holds only in-frame clones, not every one. The table shows about 53,000 clones, with around 87% occurring only once. Sequenced material: peripheral blood. The receptor source for this set is a man aged 45 to 65 with acute or convalescent COVID-19.

This chain joins TRBV7-9 and TRBJ2-5, with a weak D call TRBD1 (6 bases). V lost 1 base and J 5 bases, leaving 11 bases between the germline ends. Germline CDR1 reads SEHNR; CDR2 reads FQNEAQ (reference sequence). The CDR3 contains 14 residues. CDR3 coding DNA: TGTGCCAGCAGCTTAGAGGGGCAGGGGGAGACCCAGTACTTC. Its translation is CASSLEGQGETQYF.

This chain connects TRBV5-1 to TRBJ1-1; 7 bases map to TRBD1. Per germline, CDR1 SGHRS and CDR2 YFSETQ. V shed 6 bases and J 3 bases; nucleotides not matched to a gene: 5. The CDR3 is 13 residues long. The CDR3 DNA sequence: TGCGCCAGCACCCGGACAGGTGACACTGAAGCTTTCTTT. Its translation is CASTRTGDTEAFF. The whole variable domain, remainder taken from reference TRBV5-1 and TRBJ1-1, is KAGVTQTPRYLIKTRGQQVTLSCSPISGHRSVSWYQQTPGQGLQFLFEYFSETQRNKGNFPGRFSGRQFSNSRSEMNVSTLELGDSALYLCASTRTGDTEAFFGQGTRLTVV.

The genes are TRBV9 and TRBJ1-1, with 7 bases that match TRBD1. The germline V gene encodes CDR1 SGDLS and CDR2 YYNGEE. After removal of 4 bases from V and 6 bases from J, the junction contained 12 bases not matched to a gene. This CDR3 contains 15 residues. The DNA of the CDR3 is TGTGCCAGCAGCAAGTACCAGGGGGGTGGCTCTGAAGCTTTCTTT. It yields the protein CASSKYQGGGSEAFF. Filled out from reference TRBV9 and TRBJ1-1, the complete variable domain reads DSGVTQTPKHLITATGQRVTLRCSPRSGDLSVYWYQQSLDQGLQFLIQYYNGEERAKGNILERFSAQQFPDLHSELNLSSLELGDSALYFCASSKYQGGGSEAFFGQGTRLTVV.

The chain is built from TRBV11-3 and TRBJ2-1, with TRBD2 matching over 12 bases. V lost 7 bases, J lost 6 bases, and 7 bases stayed unmatched. CDR1 SGHNT and CDR2 YENEEA come from the germline V gene. CDR3 length: 15 amino acids. This chain's CDR3 is CASTDRLAGVNEQFF. CDR3 coding DNA: TGTGCCAGCACCGACCGACTAGCGGGAGTCAATGAGCAGTTCTTC.

CDR3 region: CASSSGGQPQHF. The CDR3 DNA follows: TGTGCCAGCAGCTCCGGTGGTCAGCCCCAGCATTTT. The V and J genes are TRBV7-9 and TRBJ1-5; D gene uncertain. V was cut by 4 bases and J by 6 bases, with 7 bases left in between. The CDR3 is 12 residues long. CDR1 and CDR2 (germline): SEHNR, FQNEAQ (reference sequence).